This T cell receptor (beta chain) was identified during a study of T cell repertoires and HLA-DP antigens (dated by TCRdb to the late 2010s). About the study as a whole: The study used an in vitro model of CD4+ T cell alloreactivity against allogeneic HLA-DP presented by transduced HeLa cells. One alloantigen differed from self by one peptide-binding groove amino acid, whereas the other differed by ten, modelling structurally similar versus dissimilar alloantigens. The three donors, two male and one female, ranged from the 18-to-29 to the 60-to-69 age band. The average DNA input was approximately 220 ng for sorted CD137+CD4+ samples versus approximately 1,100 ng for pre-culture CD4+ samples.

V drops 3 bases and J drops 1 base, leaving 9 bases in between. For CDR1 and CDR2, the germline V gene lists ENHRY and SYGVKD. From the cysteine through the phenylalanine, the CDR3 covers 14 amino acids. The kept DNA is CDR3 alone, 42 bases in frame from the first base. Broader findings and caveats from the paper: Sorted CD137+ cells showed similar clonality against both alloantigens (around 0.39), much higher than the clonality of pre-culture samples (roughly 0.037). Limitations included only a few donors, a non-physiological HeLa antigen-presenting system, and the use of total CD4+ responder cells. Separate analysis of naive and memory CD4+ repertoires was not performed. Clones undetected before culture had an average cumulative frequency of 36.3% against one allele and approximately 51% against the other.

This clone showed up just once. Its antigen target is currently unknown. Base qualities are not at hand, and no much larger clone is one base apart. Magnetic bead negative selection was used to isolate untouched CD4+ T cells from Ficoll-separated PBMC, with purity averaging 97.7%. Magnetic beads were used to isolate untouched CD4+ T cells from Ficoll-separated PBMC, giving approximately 98% purity with negligible CD8+ contamination. Peripheral blood mononuclear cells came from the buffy coats of three healthy blood donors. All three donors were CMV seronegative. The DNeasy Blood & Tissue Kit was used to extract genomic DNA. Genomic DNA from sorted CD137+CD4+ cells and from pre-culture CD4+ baseline samples of each subject was subjected to TCRB sequencing. TCRB CDR3 regions were amplified with the immunoSEQ multiplex PCR using forward primers for 54 TRBV segments and reverse primers for 13 TRBJ segments. For pre-culture CD4+ samples, sequencing was done at deep resolution with a target of about 220,000 T cell genomes. Sequencing of the amplicons was done on an Illumina HiSeq System, giving 87 bp reads that spanned the CDR3. The published analysis was carried out like this. Correction for PCR and sequencing errors was applied to reads, and CDR3 regions were defined through alignment to IMGT reference sequences. Synthetic template pools were used to estimate the numbers of templates and unique rearrangements. Clonality was computed as 1 minus Pielou's evenness. Richness was estimated with the Daley-Smith estimator. Morisita's index served as the measure of repertoire overlap. Clones present in cultured samples but not detected in the pre-culture repertoire of the same donor were defined as low-abundance clones. TCRdb mirrors the immuneACCESS table, restricted to in-frame sequences. Some clones are absent from its copies; in checked studies, under half trace to an unresolved V gene, and the reason for the others is unknown. That table gives V, J and clone size, and the DNA gave D and trimming. The sample profile shows 90,000 to 130,000 clones; 80% to 95% of them were found once. Of the sample, less than 0.35% falls within the top ten clones.

The TCR was taken from a woman under 30 in good health and CMV-seronegative. The sample comprised CD4+ T cells from PBMCs. The rearrangement combines TRBV10-3 with TRBJ1-1; TRBD1 is a weak D gene call, 5 bases matching. CDR3 reads: CAISERDGNTEAFF. Here is the DNA: TGTGCCATCAGTGAACGGGACGGGAACACTGAAGCTTTCTTT.